These 15 T cell receptor beta chains originate from one sample sequenced in a study of T-cell memory formation after mild COVID-19. TCRdb independently ran MiXCR on the 5' RACE reads; one entry per CDR3 protein. Of roughly 150,000 distinct CDR3 sequences listed, more than 12% were seen once; the top ten hold 11% to 15%. Sequenced: PBMCs or a T cell subset sorted from them (not recorded which). Receptors were obtained from an adult woman who had mild COVID-19 (a few samples of this study predate the infection). Cell type and time point are not known.

The rearrangement links TRBV18 to TRBJ2-5; TRBD1 matches at 7 bases. Germline CDR1 reads KGHSH; CDR2 reads LQKENI. CDR3 length: 18 residues. The trim removed 5 bases at V and 0 bases at J, leaving 15 bases unmatched. This CDR3 is CASSSPLRGQTNQETQYF. The CDR3 coding sequence is TGTGCCAGCTCATCCCCCTTAAGGGGACAGACCAACCAAGAGACCCAGTACTTC. The full variable domain, rest sourced from reference TRBV18 and TRBJ2-5, is NAGVMQNPRHLVRRRGQEARLRCSPMKGHSHVYWYRQLPEEGLKFMVYLQKENIIDESGMPKERFSAEFPKEGPSILRIQQVVRGDSAAYFCASSSPLRGQTNQETQYFGPGTRLLVL.

V usage is TRBV30 and J usage is TRBJ2-7; the D is unclear. The germline CDR1 and CDR2 sequences are GTSNPN and SVGIG (reference sequence). The V end was cut by 2 bases, the J end by 3 bases, with 20 bases between. This CDR3 is built from 16 residues. CDR3 nucleotides: TGTGCCTGGAGTTCGCGCGCCCAGCTCATTTTCTACGAGCAGTACTTC. Amino acid sequence: CAWSSRAQLIFYEQYF.

This clonotype was counted at least ten times. V gene TRBV5-1 combines with J gene TRBJ2-1; D is ambiguous. V lost 0 bases to trimming and J lost 7 bases, with 11 bases between them. CDR1 and CDR2 from the germline V gene are SGHRS and YFSETQ. This CDR3 comprises 14 residues. CDR3 amino acids: CASSLGPGPNEQFF. The CDR3 region has the DNA TGCGCCAGCAGCTTGGGGCCCGGGCCGAATGAGCAGTTCTTC.

The chain links TRBV5-1 to TRBJ2-5; tentatively, D is TRBD2 (5 bases). This CDR3 contains 14 residues. The germline V gene has CDR1 SGHRS and CDR2 YFSETQ. V was shortened by 0 bases and J by 5 bases, with 11 bases between the two germline ends. The CDR3, as DNA: TGCGCCAGCAGCTTGGGGGTCCCGGGGGAGACCCAGTACTTC. Protein product: CASSLGVPGETQYF.

Many counts were recorded for this clonotype. V usage is TRBV5-1 and J usage is TRBJ2-7; 8 bases are a match to TRBD2. Germline assignment: CDR1 SGHRS and CDR2 YFSETQ. V shed 0 bases, J shed 2 bases, and the junction held 19 bases outside the gene matches. The CDR3 has 20 residues. The CDR3 sequence is CASSLGAGGGFNGMAYEQYF. Here the CDR3 DNA reads TGCGCCAGCAGCTTGGGGGCGGGGGGCGGCTTTAATGGAATGGCCTACGAGCAGTACTTC.

This clonotype was counted a few times. The V call is TRBV12-3 or TRBV12-4, the J call TRBJ2-3; D is possibly TRBD2 (5 bases). The germline V and J ends were trimmed by 1 base and 2 bases, with 13 bases remaining between them. CDR3 size: 16 residues. The CDR3 bases are TGTGCCAGCAGTTTAGAGTTAATGAGGGACACAGATACGCAGTATTTT. Translating gives CASSLELMRDTDTQYF.

This clonotype was recorded many times. This chain uses TRBV5-1 with TRBJ2-4; 8 nucleotides line up with TRBD2. The CDR3 contains 16 residues. With V trimmed by 0 bases and J by 0 bases, 2 bases remained unmatched. Germline values: CDR1 SGHRS, CDR2 YFSETQ. The CDR3 loop reads CASSLELAVAKNIQYF. The CDR3 DNA sequence: TGCGCCAGCAGCTTGGAACTAGCGGTAGCCAAAAACATTCAGTACTTC.

This clonotype was counted only a few times. The chain has TRBV19 and TRBJ2-2, with 7 nucleotides matching TRBD1. Germline V gives CDR1 LNHDA, CDR2 SQIVND (reference sequence). This CDR3 has 13 amino acids. V lost 3 bases to trimming and J lost 6 bases; unmatched junction nucleotides: 1. The CDR3: CASSIDRAGELFF. Written as DNA, the CDR3 is TGTGCCAGTAGTATCGACAGGGCCGGGGAGCTGTTTTTT.

The chain recombines TRBV7-2 with TRBJ1-2; a weak D match, TRBD1 (6 bases). This CDR3 contains 14 residues. Deletions cut 4 bases from V and 1 base from J, with 10 bases between. Germline CDR1 is SGHTA and CDR2 is FQGNSA. The DNA of the CDR3 is TGTGCCAGCAGCTCCGACAGGAGTAACTATGGCTACACCTTC. It is translated as CASSSDRSNYGYTF.

This chain uses TRBV6-1 with TRBJ1-2, with a weak D call TRBD1 (5 bases). This CDR3 spans 13 amino acids. The germline V gene has CDR1 MNHNS and CDR2 SASEGT. Trimming shortened V by 4 bases and J by 3 bases, and 9 bases separated the two germline ends. The CDR3 spells CASSVETDYGYTF. The CDR3 nucleotides read TGTGCCAGCAGTGTTGAGACAGACTATGGCTACACCTTC.

This clonotype was seen more than once but under ten times. The rearrangement links TRBV7-8 to TRBJ2-7; 7 positions match TRBD2. Per the germline V gene, CDR1 is SGHVS and CDR2 is FQNEAQ. The CDR3 consists of 15 residues. The J segment lost 3 bases and the V segment lost 2 bases, leaving 7 bases of the junction unmatched. CDR3 protein: CASSLSRRGNYEQYF. DNA of the CDR3: TGTGCCAGCAGCTTATCTCGGCGGGGGAACTACGAGCAGTACTTC.

The chain links TRBV19 to TRBJ1-2, with 7 bases lining up with TRBD1. After removal of 6 bases from V and 0 bases from J, the junction contained 4 bases not matched to a gene. The CDR3 extends over 14 amino acids. Per germline, CDR1 LNHDA and CDR2 SQIVND (reference sequence). For the CDR3, the DNA is TGTGCCAGTAGCATGGGACAGACTAACTATGGCTACACCTTC. Encoded protein: CASSMGQTNYGYTF.

This clonotype was recorded a few times. The V call is TRBV12-3 or TRBV12-4, the J call TRBJ2-3; D not certain. CDR3 length equals 13 residues. The ends were cut back, 6 bases at V and 8 bases at J, with 15 bases in the middle. CDR3 sequence: CASRLSLVPTQYF. The CDR3 nucleotides read TGTGCCAGCAGGCTCAGTTTAGTCCCTACGCAGTATTTT.

The table lists this clonotype with a few counts. This chain uses TRBV5-1 with TRBJ2-4; 12 bases line up with TRBD1. Germline CDR1 SGHRS, CDR2 YFSETQ. V lost 10 bases, J lost 8 bases, and 7 bases stayed unmatched. The CDR3 runs 13 residues. The CDR3 sequence: CAQDGTGGHIQYF. DNA for the CDR3: TGCGCCCAAGATGGGACAGGGGGCCACATTCAGTACTTC.

This rearrangement joins TRBV12-5 to TRBJ2-1; 9 bases are shared with TRBD1. V shed 7 bases and J 8 bases; nucleotides not matched to a gene: 12. The CDR3 consists of 15 residues. The germline CDR1 and CDR2 sequences are LGHNT and FRNRAP. The CDR3 here is CASALDRGIGDEQFF. The CDR3 nucleotides read TGTGCTAGTGCGCTAGACAGGGGGATTGGGGATGAGCAGTTCTTC.